This T cell receptor beta chain was retrieved from a study of regulatory T cells in long-lasting Graves disease. Findings and caveats of the study: Favored gene segments in persistent disease were TRBV28, TRBJ1-2 and TRBJ2-5. Whereas 966 public clonotypes were shared by new patients, persistent patients shared more, at roughly 2,500.

Ten or more counts support this clonotype. Antigen specificity is unknown. V was trimmed by 4 bases and J by 0 bases, leaving 9 bases between them. This CDR3 spans 14 amino acids. CDR3-region Arm-PCR and iRepertoire HTBI primers produced the TCR beta libraries. In the authors' methods: The identification of about 66 TRBV and some 15 TRBJ segments was made across samples. TCRdb passed the multiplex PCR reads through MiXCR, listing each CDR3 protein once. TCRdb's processing, not the authors' own work, is the source of the V and J calls. The profile shows around 360,000 distinct CDR3 sequences, 15% to 20% of them singletons. Documented time point: newly diagnosed GD, antithyroid drugs for less than 3 months. The authors made the TCR library using RNA they extracted from PBMCs. This sample was also put to use in a study of T cells in Graves' hyperthyroidism and ophthalmopathy. From that report: The authors deemed Graves' hyperthyroidism stable absent ophthalmopathy progression within 18 months.

The V gene is TRBV12-3 or TRBV12-4, the J gene TRBJ1-1; unclear D gene. This clonotype was obtained from a young woman with Graves disease. The sequenced sample was peripheral blood mononuclear cells (PBMCs), obtained at new diagnosis, from a patient treated with antithyroid drugs. The CDR3 loop reads CASSSWTVNTEAFF. The DNA for the CDR3 is TGTGCCAGCAGTTCCTGGACGGTGAACACTGAAGCTTTCTTT.